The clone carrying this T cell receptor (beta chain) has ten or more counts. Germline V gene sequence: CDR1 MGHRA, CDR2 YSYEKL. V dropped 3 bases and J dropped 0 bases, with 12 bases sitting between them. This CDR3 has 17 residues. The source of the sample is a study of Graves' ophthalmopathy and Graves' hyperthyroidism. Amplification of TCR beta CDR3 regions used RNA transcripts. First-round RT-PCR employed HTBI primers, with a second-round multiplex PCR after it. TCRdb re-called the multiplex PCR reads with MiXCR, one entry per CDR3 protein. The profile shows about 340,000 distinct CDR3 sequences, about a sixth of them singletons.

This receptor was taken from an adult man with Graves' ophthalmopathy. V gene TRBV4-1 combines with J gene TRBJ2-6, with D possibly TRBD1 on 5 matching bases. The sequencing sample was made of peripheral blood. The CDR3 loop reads CASSHETRVSGANVLTF. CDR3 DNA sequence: TGCGCCAGCAGCCACGAAACCAGGGTCTCTGGGGCCAACGTCCTGACTTTC.